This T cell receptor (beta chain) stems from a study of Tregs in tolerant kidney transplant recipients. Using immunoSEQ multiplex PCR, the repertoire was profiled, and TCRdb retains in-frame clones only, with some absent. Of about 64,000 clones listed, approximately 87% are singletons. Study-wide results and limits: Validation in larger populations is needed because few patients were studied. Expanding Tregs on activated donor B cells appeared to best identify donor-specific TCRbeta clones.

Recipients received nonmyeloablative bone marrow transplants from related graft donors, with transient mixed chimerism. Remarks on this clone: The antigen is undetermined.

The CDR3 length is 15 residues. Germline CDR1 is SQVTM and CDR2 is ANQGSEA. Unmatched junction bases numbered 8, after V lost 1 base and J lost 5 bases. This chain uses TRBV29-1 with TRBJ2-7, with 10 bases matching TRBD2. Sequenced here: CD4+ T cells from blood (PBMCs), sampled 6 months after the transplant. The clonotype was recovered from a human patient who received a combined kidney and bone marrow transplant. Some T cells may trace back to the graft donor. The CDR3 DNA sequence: TGCAGCGTTGAAGGGCTAGCGGGGGTCCTGGACGAGCAGTACTTC. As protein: CSVEGLAGVLDEQYF.